This T cell receptor beta chain was captured by sequencing in a study of CD8 T cells in Susac syndrome. Germline CDR1 is KGHSH and CDR2 is LQKENI. This CDR3 has 16 amino acids. V gave up 1 base and J gave up 2 bases, with 11 bases separating them. Random hexamers primed reverse transcription of about 0.5 to 1 ug RNA. Coverage of TCR beta CDR3 amplification by immunoSEQ multiplex PCR extended to 54 Vbeta and 13 Jbeta. Using its own MiXCR run on the immunoSEQ multiplex PCR reads, TCRdb lists one record per CDR3 protein. The sample holds 130,000 to 150,000 distinct CDR3 sequences; roughly 94% are singletons and the top ten take more than 0.065%.

Sequenced: CD4+ T cells from PBMCs. The V gene is TRBV18, the J gene TRBJ2-2, with TRBD1 as a possible D gene (6 bases). This receptor was identified in a human donor in good health. The chain's CDR3 is CASSPRAGENTGELFF. The CDR3 region has the DNA TGTGCCAGCTCACCACGGGCAGGGGAAAACACCGGGGAGCTGTTTTTT. The whole variable domain, remainder taken from reference TRBV18 and TRBJ2-2, is NAGVMQNPRHLVRRRGQEARLRCSPMKGHSHVYWYRQLPEEGLKFMVYLQKENIIDESGMPKERFSAEFPKEGPSILRIQQVVRGDSAAYFCASSPRAGENTGELFFGEGSRLTVL.